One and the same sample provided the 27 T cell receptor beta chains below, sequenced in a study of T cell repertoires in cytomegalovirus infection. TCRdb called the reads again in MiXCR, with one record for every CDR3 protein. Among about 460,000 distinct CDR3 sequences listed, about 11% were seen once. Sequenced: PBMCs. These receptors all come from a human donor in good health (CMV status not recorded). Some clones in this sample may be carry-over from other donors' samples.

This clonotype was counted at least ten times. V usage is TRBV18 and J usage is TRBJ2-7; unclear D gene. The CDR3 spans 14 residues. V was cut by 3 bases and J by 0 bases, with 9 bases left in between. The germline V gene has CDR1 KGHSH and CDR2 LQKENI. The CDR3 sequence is CASSPRQDSYEQYF. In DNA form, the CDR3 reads TGTGCCAGCTCACCCCGACAAGACTCCTACGAGCAGTACTTC.

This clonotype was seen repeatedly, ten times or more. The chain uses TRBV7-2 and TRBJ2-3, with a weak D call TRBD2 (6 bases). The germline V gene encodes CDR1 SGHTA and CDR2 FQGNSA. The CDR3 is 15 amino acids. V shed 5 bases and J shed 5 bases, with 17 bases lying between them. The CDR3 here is CASSPRGRTEDTQYF. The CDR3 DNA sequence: TGTGCCAGCAGCCCTCGGGGGAGGACGGAAGATACGCAGTATTTT.

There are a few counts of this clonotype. The CDR3 coding sequence is TGCAGCGTTGAAGATCCAGGGGCGCCGGGGACCCAGTACTTC. It specifies CSVEDPGAPGTQYF. The rearrangement uses TRBV29-1 and TRBJ2-5; weak D call: TRBD1 (6 bases). With 0 bases removed from V and 7 bases from J, the gap between germline ends came to 15 bases. Germline CDR1 SQVTM, CDR2 ANQGSEA. The CDR3 runs to 14 residues.

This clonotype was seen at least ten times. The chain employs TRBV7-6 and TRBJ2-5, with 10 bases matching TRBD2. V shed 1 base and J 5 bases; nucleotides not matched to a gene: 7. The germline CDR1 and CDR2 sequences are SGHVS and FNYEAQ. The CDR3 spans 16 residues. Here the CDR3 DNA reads TGTGCCAGCAGCTTAGAGGCTAGCGGGAGTGGGGAGACCCAGTACTTC. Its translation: CASSLEASGSGETQYF.

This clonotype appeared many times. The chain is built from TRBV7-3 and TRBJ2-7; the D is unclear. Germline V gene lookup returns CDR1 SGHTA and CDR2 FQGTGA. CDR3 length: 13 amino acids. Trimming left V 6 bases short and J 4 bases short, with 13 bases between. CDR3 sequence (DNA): TGTGCCAGCAGTCCGGCGGTGGGGTACGAGCAGTACTTC. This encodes CASSPAVGYEQYF.

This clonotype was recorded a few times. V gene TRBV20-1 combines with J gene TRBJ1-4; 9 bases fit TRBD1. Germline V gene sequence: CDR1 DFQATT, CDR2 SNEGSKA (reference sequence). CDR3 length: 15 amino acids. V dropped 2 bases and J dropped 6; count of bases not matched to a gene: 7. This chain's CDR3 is CSARNRRTGDEKLFF. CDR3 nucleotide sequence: TGCAGTGCTAGAAATAGAAGGACAGGGGATGAAAAACTGTTTTTT.

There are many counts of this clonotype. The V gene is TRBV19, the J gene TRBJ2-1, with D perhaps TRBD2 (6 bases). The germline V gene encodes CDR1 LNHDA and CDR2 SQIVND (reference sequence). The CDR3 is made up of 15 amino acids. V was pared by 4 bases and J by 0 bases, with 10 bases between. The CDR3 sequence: CASSTVEGSYNEQFF. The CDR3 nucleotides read TGTGCCAGTAGTACTGTGGAGGGCTCCTACAATGAGCAGTTCTTC.

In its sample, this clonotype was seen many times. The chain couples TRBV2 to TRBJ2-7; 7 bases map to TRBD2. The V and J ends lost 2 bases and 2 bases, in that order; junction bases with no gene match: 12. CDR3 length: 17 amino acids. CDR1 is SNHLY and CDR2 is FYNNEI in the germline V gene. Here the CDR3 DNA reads TGTGCCAGCAGTGAAAGGATGGGGTGGGAGGGCCCCTACGAGCAGTACTTC. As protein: CASSERMGWEGPYEQYF.

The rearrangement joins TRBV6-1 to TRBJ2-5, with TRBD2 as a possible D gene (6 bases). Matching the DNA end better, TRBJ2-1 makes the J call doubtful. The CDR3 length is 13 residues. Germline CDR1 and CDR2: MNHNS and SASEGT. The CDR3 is CASSRDWQETQFF. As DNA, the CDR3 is TGTGCCAGCAGTCGGGACTGGCAAGAGACCCAGTTCTTC.

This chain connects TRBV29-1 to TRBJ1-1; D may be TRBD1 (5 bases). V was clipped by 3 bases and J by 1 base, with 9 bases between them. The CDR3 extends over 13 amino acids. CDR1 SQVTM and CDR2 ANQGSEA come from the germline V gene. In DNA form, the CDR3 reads TGCAGCGTTGAGGAAGGGGCGAACACTGAAGCTTTCTTT. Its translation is CSVEEGANTEAFF.

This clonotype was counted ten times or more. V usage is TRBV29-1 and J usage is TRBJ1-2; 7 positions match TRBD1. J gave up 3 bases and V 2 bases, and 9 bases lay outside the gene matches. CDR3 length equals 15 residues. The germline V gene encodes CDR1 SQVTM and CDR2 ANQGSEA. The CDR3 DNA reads TGCAGCGTTGAATTAACGTACACAGGGGACTATGGCTACACCTTC. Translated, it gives CSVELTYTGDYGYTF.

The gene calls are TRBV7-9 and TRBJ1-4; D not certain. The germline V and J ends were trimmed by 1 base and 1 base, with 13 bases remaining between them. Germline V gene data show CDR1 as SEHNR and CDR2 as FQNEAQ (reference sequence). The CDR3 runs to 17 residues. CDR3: CASSLVSPYGTNEKLFF. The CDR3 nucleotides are TGTGCCAGCAGCTTAGTCTCGCCATATGGAACTAATGAAAAACTGTTTTTT.

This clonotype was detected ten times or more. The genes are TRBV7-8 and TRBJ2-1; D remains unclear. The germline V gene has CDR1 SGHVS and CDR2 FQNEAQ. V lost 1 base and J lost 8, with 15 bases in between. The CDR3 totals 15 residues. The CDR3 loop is CASSLGTAALDEQFF. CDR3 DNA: TGTGCCAGCAGCTTAGGAACGGCGGCCCTCGATGAGCAGTTCTTC.

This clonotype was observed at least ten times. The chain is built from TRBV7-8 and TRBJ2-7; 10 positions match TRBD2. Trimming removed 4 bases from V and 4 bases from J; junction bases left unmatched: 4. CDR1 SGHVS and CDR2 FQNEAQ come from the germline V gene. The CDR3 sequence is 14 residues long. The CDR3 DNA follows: TGTGCCAGCAGCTGGGGGACTAGCGAATACGAGCAGTACTTC. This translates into CASSWGTSEYEQYF. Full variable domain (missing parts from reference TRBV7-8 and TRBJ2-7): GAGVSQSPRYKVAKRGQDVALRCDPISGHVSLFWYQQALGQGPEFLTYFQNEAQLDKSGLPSDRFFAERPEGSVSTLKIQRTQQEDSAVYLCASSWGTSEYEQYFGPGTRLTVT.

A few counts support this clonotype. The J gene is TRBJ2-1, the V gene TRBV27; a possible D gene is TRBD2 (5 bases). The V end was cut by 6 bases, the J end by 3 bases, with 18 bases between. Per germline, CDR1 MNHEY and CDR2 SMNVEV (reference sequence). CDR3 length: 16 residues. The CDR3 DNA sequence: TGTGCCAGCAGCCCCCGGACTGGATCGTTCTACAATGAGCAGTTCTTC. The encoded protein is CASSPRTGSFYNEQFF.

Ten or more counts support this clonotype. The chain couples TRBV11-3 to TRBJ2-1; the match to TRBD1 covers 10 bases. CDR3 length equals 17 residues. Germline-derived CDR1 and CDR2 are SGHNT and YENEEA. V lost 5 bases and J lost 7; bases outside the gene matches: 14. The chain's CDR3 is CASSPDRGRGLRNEQFF. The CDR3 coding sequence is TGTGCCAGCAGCCCTGACAGGGGGCGCGGGTTGAGGAATGAGCAGTTCTTC.

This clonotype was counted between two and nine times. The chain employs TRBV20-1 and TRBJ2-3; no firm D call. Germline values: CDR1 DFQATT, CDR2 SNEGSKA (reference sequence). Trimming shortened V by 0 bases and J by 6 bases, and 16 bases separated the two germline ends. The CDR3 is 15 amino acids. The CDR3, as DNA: TGCAGTGCTAGAGAAGGATGGACCGTGAGCGATACGCAGTATTTT. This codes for CSAREGWTVSDTQYF.

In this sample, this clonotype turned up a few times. CDR3 loop: CASTGTESYNEQFF. Written as DNA, the CDR3 is TGTGCCAGTACCGGTACAGAGTCCTACAATGAGCAGTTCTTC. The V gene is TRBV19, the J gene TRBJ2-1; unclear D gene. From germline, CDR1 is LNHDA and CDR2 SQIVND (reference sequence). The CDR3 has 14 amino acids. Trimming cost V 7 bases and J 1 base, with 11 bases left between them. The whole variable domain, filled in from reference TRBV19 and TRBJ2-1, reads DGGITQSPKYLFRKEGQNVTLSCEQNLNHDAMYWYRQDPGQGLRLIYYSQIVNDFQKGDIAEGYSVSREKKESFPLTVTSAQKNPTAFYLCASTGTESYNEQFFGPGTRLTVL.

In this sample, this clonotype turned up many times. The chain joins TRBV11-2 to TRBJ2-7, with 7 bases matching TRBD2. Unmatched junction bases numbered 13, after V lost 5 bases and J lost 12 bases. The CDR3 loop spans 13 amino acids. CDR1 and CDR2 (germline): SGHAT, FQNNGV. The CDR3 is CASSSSGPYSRYF. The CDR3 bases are TGTGCCAGCAGCAGTAGCGGGCCGTACTCCCGGTACTTC.

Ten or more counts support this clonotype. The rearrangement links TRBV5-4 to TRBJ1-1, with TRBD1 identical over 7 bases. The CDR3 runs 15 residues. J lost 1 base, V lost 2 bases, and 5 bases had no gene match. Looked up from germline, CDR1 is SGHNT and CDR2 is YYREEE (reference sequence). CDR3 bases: TGTGCCAGCAGCTTACAGGGGCCACAGAACACTGAAGCTTTCTTT. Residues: CASSLQGPQNTEAFF.

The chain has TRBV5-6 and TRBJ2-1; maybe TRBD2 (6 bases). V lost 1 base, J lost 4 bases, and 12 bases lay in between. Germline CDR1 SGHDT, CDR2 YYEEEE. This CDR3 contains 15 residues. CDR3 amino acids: CASSLNVGGYNEQFF. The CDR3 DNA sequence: TGTGCCAGCAGCTTGAATGTCGGGGGATACAATGAGCAGTTCTTC.

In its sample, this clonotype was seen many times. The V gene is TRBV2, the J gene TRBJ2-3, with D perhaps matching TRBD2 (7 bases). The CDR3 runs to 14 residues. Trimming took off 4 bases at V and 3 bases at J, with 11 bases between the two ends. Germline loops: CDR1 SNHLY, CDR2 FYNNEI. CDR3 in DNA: TGTGCCAGCAGTGGGGGGGGCAAGACAGATACGCAGTATTTT. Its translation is CASSGGGKTDTQYF.

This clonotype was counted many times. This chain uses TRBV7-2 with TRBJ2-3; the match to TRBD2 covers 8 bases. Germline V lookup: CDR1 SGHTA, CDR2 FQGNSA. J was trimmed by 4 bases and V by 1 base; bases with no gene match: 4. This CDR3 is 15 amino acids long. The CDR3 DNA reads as TGTGCCAGCAGCTTAGTGACTAGCGCCCCAGATACGCAGTATTTT. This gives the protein CASSLVTSAPDTQYF.

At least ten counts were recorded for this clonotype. The chain's CDR3 is CASSSGTGAYEQYF. The CDR3 region has the DNA TGTGCCAGCAGCTCCGGGACAGGGGCCTACGAGCAGTACTTC. The chain employs TRBV7-2 and TRBJ2-7; 10 bases fit TRBD1. CDR3 length: 14 residues. Germline V lookup: CDR1 SGHTA, CDR2 FQGNSA. Trimming at V came to 4 bases and at J to 2 bases, leaving 2 bases not matched to a gene.

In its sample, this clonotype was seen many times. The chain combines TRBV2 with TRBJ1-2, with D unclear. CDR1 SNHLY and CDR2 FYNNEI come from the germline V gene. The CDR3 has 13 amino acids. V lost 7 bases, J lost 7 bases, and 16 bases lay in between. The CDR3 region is CASTLDPAGGYTF. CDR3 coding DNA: TGTGCCAGCACCCTGGACCCGGCGGGTGGCTACACCTTC. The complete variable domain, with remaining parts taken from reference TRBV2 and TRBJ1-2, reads EPEVTQTPSHQVTQMGQEVILRCVPISNHLYFYWYRQILGQKVEFLVSFYNNEISEKSEIFDDQFSVERPDGSNFTLKIRSTKLEDSAMYFCASTLDPAGGYTFGSGTRLTVV.

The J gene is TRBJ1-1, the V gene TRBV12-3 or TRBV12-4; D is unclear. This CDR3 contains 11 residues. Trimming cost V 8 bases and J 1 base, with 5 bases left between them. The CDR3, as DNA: TGTGCCAGCTATGGGAACACTGAAGCTTTCTTT. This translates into CASYGNTEAFF.

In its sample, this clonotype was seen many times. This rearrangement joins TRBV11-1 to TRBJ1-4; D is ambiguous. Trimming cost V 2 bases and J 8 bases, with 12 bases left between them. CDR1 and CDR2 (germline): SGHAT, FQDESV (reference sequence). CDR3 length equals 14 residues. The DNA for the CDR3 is TGTGCCAGCAGCTTATGGCCCGACGAAGAAAAACTGTTTTTT. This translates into CASSLWPDEEKLFF.